Following are 14 T cell receptor beta chains from one sample sequenced in a study of blood T cell repertoires in COVID-19. Clones were read by immunoSEQ multiplex PCR, and TCRdb kept only the in-frame ones, dropping some. The sample lists 200,000 to 250,000 clones, about 84% occurring once. Specimen: peripheral blood. Receptors were obtained from an elderly woman with COVID-19, enrolled during active disease.

The rearrangement links TRBV11-2 to TRBJ1-2, with a weak D call TRBD1 (6 bases). Germline lookup yields CDR1 SGHAT and CDR2 FQNNGV. Trimming stripped 5 bases from V and 7 bases from J, with 14 bases between. This CDR3 spans 13 amino acids. This CDR3 reads CASSGRGWVGYTF. Here the CDR3 DNA reads TGTGCCAGCAGCGGAAGGGGGTGGGTTGGCTACACCTTC.

V gene TRBV7-6 combines with J gene TRBJ1-4; D is ambiguous. The CDR3 sequence is 12 residues long. Germline V gene data show CDR1 as SGHVS and CDR2 as FNYEAQ. Trimming took off 9 bases at V and 3 bases at J, with 8 bases between the two ends. The CDR3 DNA reads as TGTGCCAGGACATGGGCTAATGAAAAACTGTTTTTT. This translates into CARTWANEKLFF.

This sequence joins TRBV6-6 and TRBJ2-1; the D gene is possibly TRBD1 (6 bases). Germline V CDR1 and CDR2: MNHNY, SVGAGI (reference sequence). Trimming took off 7 bases at V and 4 bases at J, with 14 bases between the two ends. The length of the CDR3 is 14 residues. As DNA, the CDR3 is TGTGCCAGCACCACCGGGACACAATACAATGAGCAGTTCTTC. Protein sequence: CASTTGTQYNEQFF.

The V call is TRBV4-1, the J call TRBJ1-2; 8 bases align to TRBD1. CDR3 length: 15 residues. The ends lost 2 bases at V and 7 bases at J; junction bases unmatched: 9. Germline V gives CDR1 MGHRA, CDR2 YSYEKL. The CDR3 here is CASSQYPRGRLGYTF. The CDR3 nucleotides are TGCGCCAGCAGCCAATATCCCAGGGGGCGTCTTGGCTACACCTTC.

J is TRBJ2-5 and V is TRBV6-5; TRBD1 aligns across 7 bases. V lost 6 bases and J lost 4; bases outside the gene matches: 8. The CDR3 contains 14 residues. Germline CDR1 MNHEY, CDR2 SVGAGI. The CDR3 nucleotides read TGTGCCAGCAGGCATGACAGGGTAGCAGAGACCCAGTACTTC. It encodes CASRHDRVAETQYF.

This chain's CDR3 is CASSIQLNEKLFF. Here the CDR3 DNA reads TGTGCCAGCAGCATACAGCTTAATGAAAAACTGTTTTTT. J is TRBJ1-4 and V is TRBV11-2; D gene ambiguous. This CDR3 comprises 13 residues. Germline V CDR1 and CDR2: SGHAT, FQNNGV. V was shortened by 5 bases and J by 4 bases, with 8 bases between the two germline ends.

Note on this clone: One end of the junction fails to match germline, which may point to a read error. This chain connects TRBV2 to TRBJ2-1; 12 bases line up with TRBD2. There are 12 residues in the CDR3. CDR1 is SNHLY, CDR2 FYNNEI, per germline. CDR3: CASSSPLAGGVF. The CDR3 DNA follows: TGTGCCAGCAGCTCCCCGCTAGCGGGGGGGGTCTTC. Filled out from reference TRBV2 and TRBJ2-1, the complete variable domain reads EPEVTQTPSHQVTQMGQEVILRCVPISNHLYFYWYRQILGQKVEFLVSFYNNEISEKSEIFDDQFSVERPDGSNFTLKIRSTKLEDSAMYFCASSSPLAGGVFGPGTRLTVL.

The chain recombines TRBV5-1 with TRBJ2-5; TRBD1 aligns across 9 bases. V lost 3 bases to trimming and J lost 5 bases; unmatched junction nucleotides: 8. The CDR3 length is 15 residues. The germline CDR1 and CDR2 sequences are SGHRS and YFSETQ. The CDR3 nucleotides read TGCGCCAGCAGCTCCATGGGACAGGGATTGGAGACCCAGTACTTC. Amino acid sequence: CASSSMGQGLETQYF.

The chain links TRBV2 to TRBJ1-1; 7 bases align to TRBD1. This CDR3 spans 14 amino acids. The germline gives CDR1 SNHLY, CDR2 FYNNEI. V lost 7 bases to trimming and J lost 0 bases; unmatched junction nucleotides: 5. In DNA, the CDR3 is TGTGCCAGCATGCGACAGGGAGTGAACACTGAAGCTTTCTTT. Protein product: CASMRQGVNTEAFF. Complete variable domain (other parts from reference TRBV2 and TRBJ1-1): EPEVTQTPSHQVTQMGQEVILRCVPISNHLYFYWYRQILGQKVEFLVSFYNNEISEKSEIFDDQFSVERPDGSNFTLKIRSTKLEDSAMYFCASMRQGVNTEAFFGQGTRLTVV.

The chain has TRBV9 and TRBJ1-3, with D possibly being TRBD1 (6 bases). CDR3 length equals 15 residues. Germline V gene sequence: CDR1 SGDLS, CDR2 YYNGEE. V lost 4 bases, J lost 4 bases, and 15 bases lay in between. CDR3 loop: CASSQTGGAGNTIYF. The CDR3 DNA sequence: TGTGCCAGCAGCCAAACCGGGGGGGCGGGAAACACCATATATTTT.

The gene calls are TRBV5-1 and TRBJ1-3; 11 nucleotides line up with TRBD1. CDR3 length equals 16 residues. CDR1 is SGHRS, CDR2 YFSETQ, per germline. Germline trimming cut 1 base from V and 8 bases from J; bases unmatched to any gene: 8. The CDR3 loop is CASSLTWTGGLDTIYF. In DNA form, the CDR3 reads TGCGCCAGCAGCTTGACCTGGACAGGGGGCTTGGACACCATATATTTT.

V is TRBV4-2 and J is TRBJ2-5; 7 nucleotides align to TRBD2. Germline assignment: CDR1 LGHNA and CDR2 YNFKEQ. The junction had 2 bases not matched to a gene; V was cut back by 1 base and J by 3 bases. This CDR3 is built from 14 residues. The CDR3 sequence is CASSQGTREETQYF. The CDR3 DNA reads TGTGCCAGCAGCCAAGGGACTAGGGAAGAGACCCAGTACTTC.

This chain uses TRBV3-1 (or the pseudogene TRBV3-2) with TRBJ2-7, with D possibly being TRBD2 (5 bases). The CDR3 extends over 15 amino acids. V lost 1 base and J lost 3, with 13 bases in between. Germline values: CDR1 LGHDT, CDR2 YNNKEL (reference sequence). The CDR3 DNA follows: TGTGCCAGCAGCCAAGGTCATGGAGGTAGCTACGAGCAGTACTTC. This codes for CASSQGHGGSYEQYF.

This clone has just a few counts. The V gene is TRBV28, the J gene TRBJ2-2; TRBD2 matches 15 bases. CDR1 is MDHEN, CDR2 SYDVKM, per germline. CDR3 length: 20 residues. Losses at the gene ends were 6 bases for V and 1 base for J; bases not matched to a gene: 12. CDR3 DNA: TGTGCCAGCAGCCGGTTGGGACTAGCGGGAGGATTGGGGAACACCGGGGAGCTGTTTTTT. Protein: CASSRLGLAGGLGNTGELFF.